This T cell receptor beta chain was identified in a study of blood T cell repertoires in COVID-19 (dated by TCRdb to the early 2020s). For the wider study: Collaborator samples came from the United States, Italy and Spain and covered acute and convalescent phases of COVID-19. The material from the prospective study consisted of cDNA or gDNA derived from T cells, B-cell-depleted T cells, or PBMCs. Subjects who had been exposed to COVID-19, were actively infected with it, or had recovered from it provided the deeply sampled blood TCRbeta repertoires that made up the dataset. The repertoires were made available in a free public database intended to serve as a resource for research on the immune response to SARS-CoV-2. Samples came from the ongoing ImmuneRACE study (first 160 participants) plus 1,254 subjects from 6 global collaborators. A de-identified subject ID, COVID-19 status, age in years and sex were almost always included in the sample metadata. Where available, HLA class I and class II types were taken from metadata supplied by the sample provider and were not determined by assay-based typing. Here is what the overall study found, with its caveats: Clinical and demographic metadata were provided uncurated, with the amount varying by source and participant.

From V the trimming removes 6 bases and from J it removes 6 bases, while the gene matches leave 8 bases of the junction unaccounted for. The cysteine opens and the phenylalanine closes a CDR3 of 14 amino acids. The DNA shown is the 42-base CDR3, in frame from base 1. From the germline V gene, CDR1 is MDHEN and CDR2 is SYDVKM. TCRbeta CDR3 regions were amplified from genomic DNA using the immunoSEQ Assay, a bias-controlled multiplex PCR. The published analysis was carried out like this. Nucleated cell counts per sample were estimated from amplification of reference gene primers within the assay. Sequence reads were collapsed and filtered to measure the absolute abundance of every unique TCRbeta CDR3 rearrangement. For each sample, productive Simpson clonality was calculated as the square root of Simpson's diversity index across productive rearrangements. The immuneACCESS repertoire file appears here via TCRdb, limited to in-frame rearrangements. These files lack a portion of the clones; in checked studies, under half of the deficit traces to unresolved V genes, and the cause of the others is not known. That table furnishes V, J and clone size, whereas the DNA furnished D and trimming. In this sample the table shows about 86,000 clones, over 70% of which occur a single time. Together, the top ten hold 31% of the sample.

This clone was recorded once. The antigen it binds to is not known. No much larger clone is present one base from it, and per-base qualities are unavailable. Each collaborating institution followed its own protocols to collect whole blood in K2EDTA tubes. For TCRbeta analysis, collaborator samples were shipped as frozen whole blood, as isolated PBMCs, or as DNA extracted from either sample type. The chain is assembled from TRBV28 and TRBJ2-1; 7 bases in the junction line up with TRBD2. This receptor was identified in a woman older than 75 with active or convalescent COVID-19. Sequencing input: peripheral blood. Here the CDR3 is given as CASRRGDYSNEQFF. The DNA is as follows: TGTGCCAGCAGAAGAGGGGACTACTCCAATGAGCAGTTCTTC.